Sequencing of this TCR beta chain was carried out in a study of lymphopenia after photon versus proton radiotherapy. Study-wide results and caveats: After lymphocyte nadir, photon-treated repertoires showed oligoclonal expansion, especially CD8+ Temra. Under photons, naive T cells and diversity fell while effector/memory populations rose.

This CDR3 contains 16 residues. Germline V gene sequence: CDR1 MGHRA, CDR2 YSYEKL. V shed 3 bases, J shed 0 bases, and the junction held 5 bases outside the gene matches. Concerning this clone itself: No antigen is known for it.

Data came from immunoSEQ multiplex PCR; TCRdb stores just in-frame clones and leaves some out. The table records some 55,000 clones, 86% of them present only once. The J gene is TRBJ1-3, the V gene TRBV4-1; TRBD1 agrees at 7 bases. The source was peripheral blood, collected from a patient treated with photon-based radiotherapy. The source is a man aged 40-55 years with gastric cancer. CDR3 coding DNA: TGCGCCAGCAGCCACCCAGGGGGACTCTCTGGAAACACCATATATTTT. Encoded protein: CASSHPGGLSGNTIYF.